Listed below are T cell receptor beta chains from one sample, sequenced in a study of naive and memory T cell subsets. TCRdb passed the UMI-ligation and nested PCR reads through MiXCR, listing each CDR3 protein once. The table includes about 140,000 distinct CDR3 sequences, 15% to 25% detected once. Sample: naive CD8+ T cells from blood. The receptor source for this set is a human donor in good health. CDR3s include the opening cysteine and the closing phenylalanine or tryptophan. The D gene is left open where the match is weak. Size tells how often a clone was seen (once, few, many) or the class of an expanded clone, and some rows leave it out.

j_call	clone_size	d_call	v_call	cdr3_aa	cdr3_nt
TRBJ2-1	many	.	TRBV2	CASLPGGGPYNEQFF	TGTGCCAGCCTCCCAGGGGGAGGGCCCTACAATGAGCAGTTCTTC
TRBJ2-5	.	TRBD2	TRBV19	CASTAPRTSGRPFQETQYF	TGTGCCAGTACCGCACCGAGGACTAGCGGAAGACCCTTTCAAGAGACCCAGTACTTC
TRBJ2-3	few	TRBD1	TRBV28	CASSSSDRGRADTQYF	TGTGCCAGCAGTTCCTCCGACAGGGGCAGGGCAGATACGCAGTATTTT
TRBJ2-7	.	TRBD1	TRBV9	CASSVDAGGYEQYF	TGTGCCAGCAGCGTAGATGCAGGGGGATACGAGCAGTACTTC
TRBJ2-7	.	TRBD2	TRBV20-1	CSARLGASGRYEQYF	TGCAGTGCTAGACTCGGTGCTAGCGGGAGGTACGAGCAGTACTTC
TRBJ2-3	few	.	TRBV15	CATSRSRFSGGSTDTQYF	TGTGCCACCAGCAGATCCCGTTTCAGTGGAGGAAGCACAGATACGCAGTATTTT
TRBJ1-4	.	TRBD1	TRBV7-9	CASSTTKLTGQGAGKLFF	TGTGCCAGCAGCACGACTAAACTCACGGGACAGGGGGCCGGAAAACTGTTTTTT
TRBJ1-5	.	TRBD1	TRBV30	CAWSSGQGNQPQHF	TGTGCCTGGAGTTCTGGACAGGGAAATCAGCCCCAGCATTTT
TRBJ2-1	.	TRBD2	TRBV27	CASTPGLAVDNEQFF	TGTGCCAGCACCCCGGGACTAGCGGTAGACAATGAGCAGTTCTTC
TRBJ2-7	.	.	TRBV25-1	CASSEGGHEQYF	TGTGCCAGCAGTGAAGGGGGGCACGAGCAGTACTTC
TRBJ2-1	few	.	TRBV12-3/TRBV12-4	CASSSGIYNEQFF	TGTGCCAGCAGTTCCGGAATTTACAATGAGCAGTTCTTC
TRBJ2-1	few	TRBD2	TRBV4-3	CASSQDRLAGHEQFF	TGCGCCAGCAGCCAAGATAGACTAGCGGGACATGAGCAGTTCTTC
TRBJ2-7	.	TRBD2	TRBV3-1	CASSQENSGRVGQYF	TGTGCCAGCAGCCAAGAAAATAGCGGGAGGGTTGGGCAGTACTTC
TRBJ1-1	few	.	TRBV4-1	CASSQVQGGNTEAFF	TGCGCCAGCAGCCAAGTACAGGGAGGCAACACTGAAGCTTTCTTT
TRBJ2-1	few	TRBD2	TRBV5-4	CASGQARSGRTNEQFF	TGTGCCAGCGGCCAAGCCCGGAGCGGGAGGACGAATGAGCAGTTCTTC
TRBJ1-1	.	TRBD1	TRBV6-2/TRBV6-3	CATQFRDSLDDTEAFF	TGTGCCACCCAATTCCGGGACAGCCTAGACGACACTGAAGCTTTCTTT
TRBJ2-5	.	.	TRBV11-2	CASSLLGVERNF	TGTGCCAGCAGCTTATTGGGTGTTGAGCGTAACTTC
TRBJ2-5	few	.	TRBV6-5	CASSFSTGTEETQYF	TGTGCCAGCAGCTTCTCGACCGGGACCGAAGAGACCCAGTACTTC
TRBJ2-7	few	TRBD2	TRBV4-2	CASSRAGTTYEQYF	TGTGCCAGCAGCCGAGCGGGAACCACCTACGAGCAGTACTTC
TRBJ2-1	.	.	TRBV9	CASSVSRDNEQFF	TGTGCCAGCAGCGTGAGTCGGGATAATGAGCAGTTCTTC
TRBJ2-7	many	.	TRBV9	CASSVGGFAYEQYF	TGTGCCAGCAGCGTAGGGGGGTTCGCCTACGAGCAGTACTTC
TRBJ1-1	.	.	TRBV9	CASSPSDLGAFF	TGTGCCAGCAGCCCCAGCGACCTCGGAGCTTTCTTT
TRBJ2-1	.	TRBD1	TRBV3-1	CASSQGTGGIEQFF	TGTGCCAGCAGCCAAGGGACAGGGGGTATTGAGCAGTTCTTC
TRBJ2-2	.	.	TRBV12-3/TRBV12-4	CASSRGLSTGELFF	TGTGCCAGCAGCAGGGGACTATCCACCGGGGAGCTGTTTTTT
TRBJ2-3	many	TRBD2	TRBV6-5	CASSYSIGTSTPTDTQYF	TGTGCCAGCAGTTACTCCATCGGGACTAGCACTCCCACAGATACGCAGTATTTT
TRBJ2-7	.	.	TRBV27	CASSLVLASEQYF	TGTGCCAGCAGTTTAGTATTAGCGTCCGAGCAGTACTTC
TRBJ2-7	few	.	TRBV7-2	CASSPRPARANEQYF	TGTGCCAGCAGCCCGCGGCCGGCCAGGGCCAACGAGCAGTACTTC
TRBJ1-1	many	.	TRBV9	CASSVVVGMETEAFF	TGTGCCAGCAGCGTAGTGGTCGGGATGGAGACTGAAGCTTTCTTT
TRBJ2-7	.	TRBD2	TRBV12-3/TRBV12-4	CASSDSGPYEQYF	TGTGCCAGCAGTGATAGCGGGCCCTACGAGCAGTACTTC
TRBJ1-6	many	.	TRBV6-5	CASGLSDSPLHF	TGTGCCAGTGGACTGTCTGATTCACCCCTCCACTTT
TRBJ2-5	.	.	TRBV28	CASSFFASDQETQYF	TGTGCCAGCAGTTTTTTCGCTAGCGACCAAGAGACCCAGTACTTC
TRBJ1-1	few	TRBD1	TRBV5-1	CASSPRYPGQGKAFF	TGCGCCAGCAGCCCAAGGTACCCGGGACAGGGTAAAGCTTTCTTT
TRBJ2-3	few	TRBD1	TRBV12-3/TRBV12-4	CASSQGTVDTQYF	TGTGCCAGCAGTCAAGGGACAGTTGATACGCAGTATTTT